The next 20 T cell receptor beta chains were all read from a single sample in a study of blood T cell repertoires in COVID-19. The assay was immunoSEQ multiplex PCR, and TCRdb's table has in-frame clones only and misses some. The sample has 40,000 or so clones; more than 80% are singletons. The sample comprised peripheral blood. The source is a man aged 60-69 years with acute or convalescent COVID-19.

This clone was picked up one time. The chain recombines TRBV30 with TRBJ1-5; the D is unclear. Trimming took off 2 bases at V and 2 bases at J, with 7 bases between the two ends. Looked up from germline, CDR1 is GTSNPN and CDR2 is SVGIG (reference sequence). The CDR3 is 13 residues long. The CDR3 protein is CAWSYNRNQPQHF. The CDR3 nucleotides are TGTGCCTGGAGTTACAACCGCAATCAGCCCCAGCATTTT.

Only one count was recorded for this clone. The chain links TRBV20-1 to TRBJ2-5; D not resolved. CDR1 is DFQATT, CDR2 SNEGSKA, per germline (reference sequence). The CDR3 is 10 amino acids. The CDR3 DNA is TGCACCCGAGGTGGGGAGACCCAGTACTTC. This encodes CTRGGETQYF.

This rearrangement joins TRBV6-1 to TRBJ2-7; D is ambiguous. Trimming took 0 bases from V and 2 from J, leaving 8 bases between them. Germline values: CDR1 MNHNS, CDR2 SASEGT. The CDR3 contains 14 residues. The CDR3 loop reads CASSEAKGAYEQYF. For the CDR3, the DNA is TGTGCCAGCAGTGAAGCGAAAGGAGCCTACGAGCAGTACTTC.

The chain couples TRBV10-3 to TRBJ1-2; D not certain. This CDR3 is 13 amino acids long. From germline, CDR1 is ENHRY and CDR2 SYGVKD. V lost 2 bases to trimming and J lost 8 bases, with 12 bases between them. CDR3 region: CAISEEGMQGYTF. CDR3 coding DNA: TGTGCCATCAGTGAGGAGGGTATGCAGGGCTACACCTTC.

Here the CDR3 reads CASSPFSGTDYGYTF. DNA for the CDR3: TGTGCCAGCAGCCCTTTCTCCGGGACAGACTATGGCTACACCTTC. The J gene is TRBJ1-2, the V gene TRBV3-1 (or the pseudogene TRBV3-2); 7 nucleotides line up with TRBD1. The CDR3 runs 15 residues. Germline V gene sequence: CDR1 LGHDT, CDR2 YNNKEL (reference sequence). Germline trimming cut 4 bases from V and 3 bases from J; bases unmatched to any gene: 8.

As DNA, the CDR3 is TGTGCCAGCAGCAGCGGAGGCGGCCAAGAGACCCAGTACTTC. Encoded protein: CASSSGGGQETQYF. This chain joins TRBV28 and TRBJ2-5; D is perhaps TRBD2 (5 bases). Trimming pared 6 bases from V and 1 base from J, leaving 12 bases between. Germline V gene sequence: CDR1 MDHEN, CDR2 SYDVKM. The CDR3 has 14 residues.

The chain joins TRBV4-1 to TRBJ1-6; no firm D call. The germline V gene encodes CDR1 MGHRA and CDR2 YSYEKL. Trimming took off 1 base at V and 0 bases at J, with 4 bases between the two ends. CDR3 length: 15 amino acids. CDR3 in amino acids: CASSQASSYNSPLHF. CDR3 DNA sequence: TGCGCCAGCAGCCAAGCGAGCTCCTATAATTCACCCCTCCACTTT.

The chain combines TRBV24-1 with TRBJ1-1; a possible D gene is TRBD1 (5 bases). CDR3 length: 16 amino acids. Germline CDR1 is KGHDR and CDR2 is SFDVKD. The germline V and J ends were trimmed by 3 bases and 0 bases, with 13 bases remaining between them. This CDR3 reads CATSDLPTEMNTEAFF. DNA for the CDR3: TGTGCCACCAGTGATCTTCCGACAGAGATGAACACTGAAGCTTTCTTT.

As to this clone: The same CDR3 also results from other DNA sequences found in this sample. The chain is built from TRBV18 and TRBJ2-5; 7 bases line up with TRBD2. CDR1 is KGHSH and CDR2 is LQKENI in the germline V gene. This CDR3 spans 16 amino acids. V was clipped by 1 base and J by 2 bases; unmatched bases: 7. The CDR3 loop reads CASSPRAGRGQETQYF. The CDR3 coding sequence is TGTGCCAGCTCACCACGAGCGGGGAGGGGACAAGAGACCCAGTACTTC.

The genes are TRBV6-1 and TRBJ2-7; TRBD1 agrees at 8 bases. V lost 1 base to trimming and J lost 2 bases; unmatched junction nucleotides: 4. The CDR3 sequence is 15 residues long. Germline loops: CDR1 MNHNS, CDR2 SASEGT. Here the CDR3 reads CASSEGIQGAYEQYF. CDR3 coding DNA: TGTGCCAGCAGTGAAGGAATACAGGGGGCCTACGAGCAGTACTTC.

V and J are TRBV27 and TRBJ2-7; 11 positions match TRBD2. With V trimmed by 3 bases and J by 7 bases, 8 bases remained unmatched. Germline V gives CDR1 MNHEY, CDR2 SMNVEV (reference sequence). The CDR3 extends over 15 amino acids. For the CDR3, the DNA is TGTGCCAGCAGTTTGTCACTAGCGGGAGTAGGGGAGCAGTACTTC. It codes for CASSLSLAGVGEQYF.

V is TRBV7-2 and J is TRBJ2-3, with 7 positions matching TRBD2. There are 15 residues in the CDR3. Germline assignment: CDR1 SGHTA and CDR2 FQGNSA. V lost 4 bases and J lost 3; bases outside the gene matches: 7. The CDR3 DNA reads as TGTGCCAGCAGCTCCCTAAGCGGGGTGACAGATACGCAGTATTTT. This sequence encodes CASSSLSGVTDTQYF.

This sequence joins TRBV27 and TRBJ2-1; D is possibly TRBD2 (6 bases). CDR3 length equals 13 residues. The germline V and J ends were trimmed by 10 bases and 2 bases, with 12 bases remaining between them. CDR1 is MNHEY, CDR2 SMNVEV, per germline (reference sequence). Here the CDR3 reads CATRDWTYNEQFF. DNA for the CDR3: TGTGCCACCCGGGACTGGACCTACAATGAGCAGTTCTTC.

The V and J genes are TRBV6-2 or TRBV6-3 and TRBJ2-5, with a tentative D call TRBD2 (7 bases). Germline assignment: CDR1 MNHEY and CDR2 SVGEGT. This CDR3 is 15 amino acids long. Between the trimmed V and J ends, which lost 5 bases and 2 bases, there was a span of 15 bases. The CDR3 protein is CASSPLGGRQETQYF. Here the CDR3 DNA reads TGTGCCAGCAGTCCCCTGGGGGGGCGTCAAGAGACCCAGTACTTC.

This CDR3 is CASSQTGGLNEKLFF. CDR3 DNA: TGTGCCAGCAGCCAGACAGGGGGGCTCAATGAAAAACTGTTTTTT. V gene TRBV4-2 combines with J gene TRBJ1-4; TRBD1 aligns across 9 bases. Germline V CDR1 and CDR2: LGHNA, YNFKEQ. This CDR3 spans 15 amino acids. Trimming at V came to 3 bases and at J to 5 bases, leaving 4 bases not matched to a gene.

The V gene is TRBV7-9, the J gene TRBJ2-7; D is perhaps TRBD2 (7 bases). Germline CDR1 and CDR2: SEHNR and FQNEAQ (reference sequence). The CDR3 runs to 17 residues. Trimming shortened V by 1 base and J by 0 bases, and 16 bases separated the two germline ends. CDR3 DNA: TGTGCCAGCAGCTTAGAACTAGGCGGGGGCAGCTCCTACGAGCAGTACTTC. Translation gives CASSLELGGGSSYEQYF.

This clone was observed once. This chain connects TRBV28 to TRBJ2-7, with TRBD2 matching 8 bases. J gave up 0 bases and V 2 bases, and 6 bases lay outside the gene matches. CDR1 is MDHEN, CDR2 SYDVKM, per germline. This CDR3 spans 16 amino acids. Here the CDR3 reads CASSLTSGSISYEQYF. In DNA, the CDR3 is TGTGCCAGCAGTTTAACCAGCGGGAGTATCTCCTACGAGCAGTACTTC. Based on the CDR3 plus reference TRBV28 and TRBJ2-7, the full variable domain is DVKVTQSSRYLVKRTGEKVFLECVQDMDHENMFWYRQDPGLGLRLIYFSYDVKMKEKGDIPEGYSVSREKKERFSLILESASTNQTSMYLCASSLTSGSISYEQYFGPGTRLTVT.

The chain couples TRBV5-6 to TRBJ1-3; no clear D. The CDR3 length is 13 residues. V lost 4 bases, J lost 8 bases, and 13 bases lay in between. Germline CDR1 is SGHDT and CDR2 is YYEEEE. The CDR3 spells CASSHDSRDTIYF. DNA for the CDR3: TGTGCCAGCAGCCATGACTCGCGGGACACCATATATTTT. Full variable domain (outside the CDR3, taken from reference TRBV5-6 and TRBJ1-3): DAGVTQSPTHLIKTRGQQVTLRCSPKSGHDTVSWYQQALGQGPQFIFQYYEEEERQRGNFPDRFSGHQFPNYSSELNVNALLLGDSALYLCASSHDSRDTIYFGEGSWLTVV.

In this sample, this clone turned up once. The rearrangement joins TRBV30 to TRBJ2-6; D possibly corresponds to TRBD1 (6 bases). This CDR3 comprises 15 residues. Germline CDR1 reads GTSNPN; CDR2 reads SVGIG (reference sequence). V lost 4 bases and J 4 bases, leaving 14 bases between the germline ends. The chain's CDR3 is CAWTGQTTGANVLTF. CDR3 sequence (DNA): TGTGCCTGGACGGGACAAACTACCGGGGCCAACGTCCTGACTTTC.

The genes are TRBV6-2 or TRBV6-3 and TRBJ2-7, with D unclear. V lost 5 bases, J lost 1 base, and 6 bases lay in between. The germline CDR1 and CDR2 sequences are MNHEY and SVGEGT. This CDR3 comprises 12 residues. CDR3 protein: CASSKTSYEQYF. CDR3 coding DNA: TGTGCCAGCAGTAAGACTTCCTACGAGCAGTACTTC.